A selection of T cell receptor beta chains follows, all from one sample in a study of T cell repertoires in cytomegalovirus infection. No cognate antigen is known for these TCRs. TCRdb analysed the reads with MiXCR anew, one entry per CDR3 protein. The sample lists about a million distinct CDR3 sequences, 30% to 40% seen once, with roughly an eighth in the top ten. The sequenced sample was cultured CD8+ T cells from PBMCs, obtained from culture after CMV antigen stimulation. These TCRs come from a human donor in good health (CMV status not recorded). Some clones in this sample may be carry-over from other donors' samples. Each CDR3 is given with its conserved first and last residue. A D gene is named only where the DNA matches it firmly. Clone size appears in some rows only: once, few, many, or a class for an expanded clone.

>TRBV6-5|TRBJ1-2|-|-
CASINGGGYGYTF
TGTGCCAGCATCAACGGAGGAGGCTATGGCTACACCTTC
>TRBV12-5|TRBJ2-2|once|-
CASGPPPKGHLPGELFF
TGTGCTAGTGGGCCGCCCCCCAAGGGACACCTCCCCGGGGAGCTGTTTTTT
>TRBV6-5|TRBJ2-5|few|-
CASSYTQGIGETQYF
TGTGCCAGCAGTTACACCCAGGGGATTGGGGAGACCCAGTACTTC
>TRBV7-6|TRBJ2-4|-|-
CASSPQTANITKNIQYF
TGTGCCAGCAGCCCCCAGACAGCAAATATTACCAAAAACATTCAGTACTTC
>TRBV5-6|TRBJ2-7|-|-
CASSLGRGPFSEQYF
TGTGCCAGCAGCTTGGGGCGGGGGCCCTTCTCTGAGCAGTACTTC
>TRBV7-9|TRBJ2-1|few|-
CASRRQQNAPYNEQFF
TGTGCCAGCAGAAGACAGCAAAATGCGCCATACAATGAGCAGTTCTTC
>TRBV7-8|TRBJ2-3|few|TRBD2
CASSPPGTRITDTQYF
TGTGCCAGCAGCCCGCCCGGGACTAGAATCACAGATACGCAGTATTTT
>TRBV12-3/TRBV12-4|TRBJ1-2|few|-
CASSLVGSPTTFFYGYTF
TGTGCCAGCAGTTTAGTGGGCAGCCCAACTACCTTTTTCTATGGCTACACCTTC
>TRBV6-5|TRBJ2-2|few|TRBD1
CASHNRGSNTGELFF
TGTGCCAGCCACAACAGGGGTTCGAACACCGGGGAGCTGTTTTTT
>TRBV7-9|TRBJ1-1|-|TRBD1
CANSITPSPGTASMNTEAFF
TGTGCCAACAGCATAACACCGAGTCCCGGGACAGCAAGTATGAACACTGAAGCTTTCTTT
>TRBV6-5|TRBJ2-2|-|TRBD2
CDSSKGLAGNTGELFF
TGTGACAGCAGTAAGGGACTAGCGGGGAACACCGGGGAGCTGTTTTTT
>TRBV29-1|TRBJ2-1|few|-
CSVEGAQDRSYNEQFF
TGCAGCGTTGAGGGGGCCCAAGATCGCTCCTACAATGAGCAGTTCTTC
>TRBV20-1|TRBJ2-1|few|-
CSAREARTTYNEQFF
TGCAGTGCTAGAGAAGCCAGAACTACCTACAATGAGCAGTTCTTC
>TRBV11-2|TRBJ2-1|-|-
CASSGKLNEQFF
TGTGCCAGCAGCGGAAAGCTGAATGAGCAGTTCTTC
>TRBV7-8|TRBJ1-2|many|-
CASSLFRTYGYTF
TGTGCCAGCAGCTTATTCAGGACCTATGGCTACACCTTC
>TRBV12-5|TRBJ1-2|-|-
CASGFSVGAGSNYGYTF
TGTGCTAGTGGTTTCTCCGTGGGTGCGGGGTCTAACTATGGCTACACCTTC
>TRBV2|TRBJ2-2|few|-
CASSERFSGPGELFF
TGTGCCAGCAGCGAGAGGTTCTCGGGTCCCGGGGAGCTGTTTTTT
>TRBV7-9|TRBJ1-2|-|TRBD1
CASTIGGGDYGYTF
TGTGCCAGCACCATTGGAGGGGGCGACTATGGCTACACCTTC
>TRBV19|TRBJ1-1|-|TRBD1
CATIRTGGIPFF
TGTGCCACTATAAGGACAGGGGGCATCCCTTTCTTT
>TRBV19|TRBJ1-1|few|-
CASSTDGFRVEAFF
TGTGCCAGTAGTACCGACGGCTTTAGGGTTGAAGCTTTCTTT
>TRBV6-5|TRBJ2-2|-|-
CASTIMVSTGELFF
TGTGCCAGCACCATCATGGTTTCTACCGGGGAGCTGTTTTTT
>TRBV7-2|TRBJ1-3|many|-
CASSPLGGVGNTIYF
TGTGCCAGCAGTCCTCTTGGGGGCGTTGGAAACACCATATATTTT
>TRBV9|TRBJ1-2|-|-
CASSVGPGNYGYTF
TGTGCCAGCAGCGTAGGACCGGGAAACTATGGCTACACCTTC
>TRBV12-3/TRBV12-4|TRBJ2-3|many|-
CASSLPGDTQYF
TGTGCCAGCAGTCTACCCGGAGATACGCAGTATTTT
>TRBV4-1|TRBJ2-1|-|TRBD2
CASSQEVAGSSYNEQFF
TGCGCCAGCAGCCAAGAAGTAGCGGGTTCCTCCTACAATGAGCAGTTCTTC
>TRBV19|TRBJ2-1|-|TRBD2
CASSMDGGASNEQFF
TGTGCCAGTAGTATGGACGGGGGGGCGTCCAATGAGCAGTTCTTC
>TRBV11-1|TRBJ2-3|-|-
CASSLVSAGTANTDTQYF
TGTGCCAGCAGCTTAGTGTCTGCGGGGACAGCTAACACAGATACGCAGTATTTT
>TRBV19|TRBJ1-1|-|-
CASSKRTVNTEAFF
TGTGCCAGTAGTAAACGGACGGTTAACACTGAAGCTTTCTTT
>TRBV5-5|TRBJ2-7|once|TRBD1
CASSPIRQGLNEQYF
TGTGCCAGCAGCCCAATACGACAGGGGCTCAACGAGCAGTACTTC
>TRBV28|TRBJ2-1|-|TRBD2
CATTTAGWAKNEQFF
TGTGCCACTACGACAGCGGGGTGGGCCAAAAATGAGCAGTTCTTC
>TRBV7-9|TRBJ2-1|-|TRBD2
CASSLEGLAGGRSNEQFF
TGTGCCAGCAGCTTAGAAGGCTTAGCGGGGGGGCGCTCCAATGAGCAGTTCTTC
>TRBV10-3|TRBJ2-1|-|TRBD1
CAIRVTGGGEQFF
TGTGCCATCAGGGTAACAGGGGGCGGTGAGCAGTTCTTC
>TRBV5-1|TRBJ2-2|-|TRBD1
CASSYGTGNVELFF
TGCGCCAGCAGCTACGGGACAGGGAACGTGGAGCTGTTTTTT
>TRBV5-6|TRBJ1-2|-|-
CASSSAWASNYGYTF
TGTGCCAGCAGCTCGGCCTGGGCTTCTAACTATGGCTACACCTTC
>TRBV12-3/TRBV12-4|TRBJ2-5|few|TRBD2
CASSHQRGRLLQETQYF
TGTGCCAGCAGTCATCAGCGGGGACGCCTTCTACAAGAGACCCAGTACTTC
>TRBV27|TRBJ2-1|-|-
CASMGRSYNEQFF
TGTGCCAGCATGGGCCGGTCCTACAATGAGCAGTTCTTC
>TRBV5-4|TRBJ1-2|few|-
CASMNHYGYTF
TGTGCCAGCATGAACCACTATGGCTACACCTTC
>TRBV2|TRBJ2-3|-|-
CASSDPAGTDTQYF
TGTGCCAGCAGTGATCCAGCGGGCACAGATACGCAGTATTTT
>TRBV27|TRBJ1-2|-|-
CATRDRDGDYGYTF
TGTGCCACTAGGGACCGGGACGGTGACTATGGCTACACCTTC
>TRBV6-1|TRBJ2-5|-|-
CASSERAWKTQYF
TGTGCCAGCAGTGAGCGAGCATGGAAGACCCAGTACTTC
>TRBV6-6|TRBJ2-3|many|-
CASSLDGDTQYF
TGTGCCAGCAGCTTAGATGGGGATACGCAGTATTTT
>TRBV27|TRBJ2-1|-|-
CASSPPPLSNEQFF
TGTGCCAGCAGTCCCCCCCCTTTGAGTAATGAGCAGTTCTTC
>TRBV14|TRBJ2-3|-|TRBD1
CASSHRTGPPNTDTQYF
TGTGCCAGCAGCCACAGGACAGGTCCTCCCAACACAGATACGCAGTATTTT
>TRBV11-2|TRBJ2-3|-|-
CASSLRRQSRDTQYF
TGTGCCAGCAGCCTTAGGCGGCAGTCCAGGGATACGCAGTATTTT
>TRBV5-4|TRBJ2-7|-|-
CASSLETGSEQYF
TGTGCCAGCAGCTTGGAAACAGGGTCCGAGCAGTACTTC
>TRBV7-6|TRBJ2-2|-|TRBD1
CASSSTGTGDTGELFF
TGTGCCAGCAGCTCTACCGGGACAGGGGACACCGGGGAGCTGTTTTTT
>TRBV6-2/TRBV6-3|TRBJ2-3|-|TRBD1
CATRQPGQGTDTQYF
TGTGCCACACGCCAACCGGGACAGGGGACAGATACGCAGTATTTT
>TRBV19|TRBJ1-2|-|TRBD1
CASSSQDRGGYTF
TGTGCCAGTAGTTCTCAAGACAGGGGGGGCTACACCTTC
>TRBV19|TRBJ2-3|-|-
CASSMGRSRTDTQYF
TGTGCCAGTAGTATGGGTCGTTCCCGCACAGATACGCAGTATTTT
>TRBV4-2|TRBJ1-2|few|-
CASNDGYGYTF
TGTGCCAGCAACGACGGTTATGGCTACACCTTC
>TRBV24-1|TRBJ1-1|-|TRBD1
CATLGTGSTEAFF
TGTGCCACTCTCGGGACAGGGTCCACTGAAGCTTTCTTT
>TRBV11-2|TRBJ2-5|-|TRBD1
CASSLGYRGPHRQETQYF
TGTGCCAGCAGCTTAGGCTACAGGGGGCCCCACAGACAAGAGACCCAGTACTTC
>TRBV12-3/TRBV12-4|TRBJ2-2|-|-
CATRGSYVLAGELFF
TGTGCCACTCGTGGCAGTTACGTTTTGGCCGGGGAGCTGTTTTTT